Below, 17 T cell receptor beta chains from the same sample are listed, as sequenced in a study of regulatory T cells in long-lasting Graves disease. This sample's time point: persistent/refractory GD, antithyroid drugs over 5 years with positive TRAb. Extracted RNA from PBMCs served as the source of the TCR library. The TCR beta library used iRepertoire HTBI primers with Arm-PCR amplification of CDR3. TCRdb re-analysed the multiplex PCR reads in MiXCR, keeping a single row per CDR3 protein. The sample has about 460,000 distinct CDR3 sequences; roughly 22% are singletons. The sample here was peripheral blood mononuclear cells (PBMCs), taken when the disease was refractory, from a patient treated with antithyroid drugs. These receptors all stem from a female donor with Graves disease.

J is TRBJ2-6 and V is TRBV28, with D possibly being TRBD2 (5 bases). The CDR3 extends over 14 amino acids. Germline V CDR1 and CDR2: MDHEN, SYDVKM. Between the trimmed V and J ends, which lost 4 bases and 11 bases, there was a span of 15 bases. The DNA for the CDR3 is TGTGCCAGCAGTTCAGGCGGGCCGCCGGACGTCCTGACTTTC. Its protein product is CASSSGGPPDVLTF. Looking up the rest from reference TRBV28 and TRBJ2-6 gives the full variable domain: DVKVTQSSRYLVKRTGEKVFLECVQDMDHENMFWYRQDPGLGLRLIYFSYDVKMKEKGDIPEGYSVSREKKERFSLILESASTNQTSMYLCASSSGGPPDVLTFGAGSRLTVL.

This clonotype has ten or more counts. This CDR3 reads CASSFLGSHIRGKNTEAFF. DNA of the CDR3: TGTGCCAGCAGTTTCTTGGGCTCCCATATCAGGGGAAAAAACACTGAAGCTTTCTTT. The J gene is TRBJ1-1, the V gene TRBV28; TRBD1 is a possible D gene (6 bases). Trimming stripped 3 bases from V and 2 bases from J, with 25 bases between. Per the germline V gene, CDR1 is MDHEN and CDR2 is SYDVKM. The CDR3 is made up of 19 amino acids.

The V gene is TRBV19, the J gene TRBJ2-7, with D perhaps being TRBD1 or TRBD2 (6 bases each). Germline V gene sequence: CDR1 LNHDA, CDR2 SQIVND (reference sequence). The CDR3 spans 15 residues. V lost 5 bases and J lost 0, with 14 bases in between. The CDR3 DNA is TGTGCCAGTAGTTCCGGGGGCGGGCCCTCCTACGAGCAGTACTTC. It translates to CASSSGGGPSYEQYF.

This rearrangement joins TRBV7-3 to TRBJ2-6; a possible D gene is TRBD1 (7 bases). The CDR3 loop spans 15 amino acids. V was pared by 5 bases and J by 3 bases, with 11 bases between. Germline V gene data show CDR1 as SGHTA and CDR2 as FQGTGA. The CDR3 loop is CASSHRGGGANVLTF. CDR3 coding DNA: TGTGCCAGCAGCCACAGGGGAGGTGGGGCCAACGTCCTGACTTTC.

This clonotype has at least ten counts. The rearrangement joins TRBV7-2 to TRBJ2-5; a weak D match, TRBD1 (5 bases). CDR3 length equals 14 residues. Germline loops: CDR1 SGHTA, CDR2 FQGNSA. V was pared by 2 bases and J by 6 bases, with 13 bases between. The CDR3 protein is CASSLYVGQQTQYF. CDR3 sequence (DNA): TGTGCCAGCAGCTTATATGTGGGGCAGCAGACCCAGTACTTC.

The gene calls are TRBV29-1 and TRBJ2-7; 9 nucleotides line up with TRBD1. The CDR3 length is 14 residues. From germline, CDR1 is SQVTM and CDR2 ANQGSEA. V was pared by 6 bases and J by 2 bases, with 8 bases of the junction left unmatched. CDR3 coding DNA: TGCAGCGTGAACCCGGGACAGGGTCCCTACGAGCAGTACTTC. This sequence encodes CSVNPGQGPYEQYF.

The chain joins TRBV29-1 to TRBJ2-3, with 7 nucleotides matching TRBD2. CDR1 and CDR2 from the germline V gene are SQVTM and ANQGSEA. The CDR3 runs to 16 residues. J was trimmed by 1 base and V by 0 bases; bases with no gene match: 7. In DNA, the CDR3 is TGCAGCGTTGAAGATAGGGCTAGCGGACGCACAGATACGCAGTATTTT. This sequence encodes CSVEDRASGRTDTQYF.

This clonotype was recorded many times. The J gene is TRBJ1-5, the V gene TRBV12-3 or TRBV12-4, with 7 bases fitting TRBD1. V lost 6 bases to trimming and J lost 4 bases; unmatched junction nucleotides: 9. This CDR3 is 15 amino acids long. In DNA form, the CDR3 reads TGTGCCAGCAGCAACAGGGGCGCGGGTAATCAGCCCCAGCATTTT. Translated: CASSNRGAGNQPQHF.

This clonotype was found a few times. V is TRBV5-6 and J is TRBJ1-5; D unclear. Germline V gives CDR1 SGHDT, CDR2 YYEEEE. The ends were cut back, 1 base at V and 3 bases at J, with 5 bases in the middle. CDR3 length: 13 residues. CDR3: CASSLRNNQPQHF. The CDR3 DNA is TGTGCCAGCAGCTTGAGGAACAATCAGCCCCAGCATTTT.

V gene TRBV20-1 combines with J gene TRBJ2-4; 8 nucleotides match TRBD1. The trim removed 4 bases at V and 4 bases at J, leaving 3 bases unmatched. Germline CDR1 and CDR2: DFQATT and SNEGSKA (reference sequence). The CDR3 spans 13 residues. The CDR3 here is CSAKGQGKNIQYF. The CDR3 nucleotides read TGCAGTGCTAAAGGACAGGGAAAAAACATTCAGTACTTC.

The J gene is TRBJ2-7, the V gene TRBV3-1, with 8 bases aligning to TRBD1. In germline, CDR1 is LGHDT, CDR2 YNNKEL (reference sequence). Unmatched junction bases numbered 9, after V lost 2 bases and J lost 6 bases. The CDR3 covers 15 residues. CDR3 DNA sequence: TGTGCCAGCAGCCAACGGTCAGGACAGGGTTTCGAGCAGTACTTC. It is translated as CASSQRSGQGFEQYF.

This clonotype was seen repeatedly, ten times or more. This rearrangement joins TRBV6-5 to TRBJ1-1, with 10 bases identical to TRBD1. The CDR3 spans 16 residues. Losses at the gene ends were 2 bases for V and 3 bases for J; bases not matched to a gene: 6. Germline CDR1 reads MNHEY; CDR2 reads SVGAGI. The CDR3 sequence is CASSYAVGQGYTEAFF. The CDR3 region has the DNA TGTGCCAGCAGTTACGCCGTGGGACAGGGGTACACTGAAGCTTTCTTT.

This clonotype was observed a single time. This chain links TRBV2 with TRBJ1-5; 10 positions agree with TRBD1. This CDR3 contains 14 residues. Germline loops: CDR1 SNHLY, CDR2 FYNNEI. The V gene end was trimmed by 6 bases and the J gene end by 2 bases; junction bases not matched to a gene: 1. CDR3 DNA sequence: TGTGCCAGCAGGACAGGGGGCCGCAATCAGCCCCAGCATTTT. The encoded protein is CASRTGGRNQPQHF.

This clonotype was counted many times. The chain recombines TRBV12-3 or TRBV12-4 with TRBJ2-7; 8 bases line up with TRBD2. The CDR3 runs 15 residues. J gave up 3 bases and V 2 bases, and 6 bases lay outside the gene matches. The DNA for the CDR3 is TGTGCCAGCAGTTTATATCCGGGAGGGGGCTACGAGCAGTACTTC. It yields the protein CASSLYPGGGYEQYF.

This clonotype was recorded a few times. The CDR3 protein is CSVEQGRGAEAFF. DNA of the CDR3: TGCAGCGTTGAACAGGGTCGAGGCGCTGAAGCTTTCTTT. The chain links TRBV29-1 to TRBJ1-1; the D gene is possibly TRBD1 (5 bases). From germline, CDR1 is SQVTM and CDR2 ANQGSEA. CDR3 length: 13 amino acids. V shed 2 bases and J shed 6 bases, with 13 bases lying between them.

There are many counts of this clonotype. The chain employs TRBV12-3 or TRBV12-4 and TRBJ1-5, with TRBD1 as a possible D gene (5 bases). V gave up 7 bases and J gave up 4 bases, with 14 bases separating them. The CDR3 spans 14 residues. CDR3 loop: CASTLGTLNQPQHF. CDR3 coding DNA: TGTGCCAGCACCTTGGGGACGCTTAATCAGCCCCAGCATTTT.

In its sample, this clonotype was seen many times. The chain uses TRBV6-1 and TRBJ1-6, with D maybe TRBD1 (6 bases). This CDR3 has 14 amino acids. Between the trimmed V and J ends, which lost 3 bases and 9 bases, there was a span of 12 bases. Germline loops: CDR1 MNHNS, CDR2 SASEGT. For the CDR3, the DNA is TGTGCCAGCAGTGATTCAGGGGAGGGTTCACCCCTCCACTTT. Residues: CASSDSGEGSPLHF.